A selection of T cell receptor beta chains follows, all from one sample in a study of T cell changes during pregnancy in multiple sclerosis. Profiled with immunoSEQ multiplex PCR; TCRdb holds only in-frame clones, not every one. The sample shows some 57,000 clones, 91% of them seen only once. The starting material was CD4+ T cells from peripheral blood mononuclear cells, obtained in the first trimester of pregnancy. The origin of the receptors is a female donor with multiple sclerosis, enrolled in a pregnancy study. CDR3s include the opening cysteine and the closing phenylalanine or tryptophan. The D gene is left open where the match is weak. Rows may omit the clone size; those that give it use once, few, many or a size class.

cdr3_aa cdr3_nt j_call d_call clone_size v_call
CSVGPGDRGSSGANVLTF TGCAGCGTTGGCCCGGGGGACAGGGGTAGTTCTGGGGCCAACGTCCTGACTTTC TRBJ2-6 TRBD1 NA TRBV29-1
CASRDIAGDTGELFF TGTGCCAGTAGGGATATAGCGGGGGACACCGGGGAGCTGTTTTTT TRBJ2-2 TRBD2 NA TRBV19
CASSRVSGLSQETQYF TGTGCCAGCAGCCGCGTGTCTGGACTTTCTCAAGAGACCCAGTACTTC TRBJ2-5 NA NA TRBV5-4
CASSLVGQGALYGYTF TGTGCCAGCAGCTTGGTGGGACAGGGGGCCCTCTATGGCTACACCTTC TRBJ1-2 TRBD1 NA TRBV5-6
CATSRDLRAYEQYF TGTGCCACCAGCAGAGATCTCAGGGCATACGAGCAGTACTTC TRBJ2-7 NA NA TRBV15
CASSLGGTSGGPDNEQFF TGCGCCAGCAGCTTGGGCGGGACTAGCGGGGGACCTGACAATGAGCAGTTCTTC TRBJ2-1 TRBD2 NA TRBV5-1
CASSLQQSRGQETQYF TGTGCCAGCAGCTTACAACAATCCAGGGGGCAAGAGACCCAGTACTTC TRBJ2-5 TRBD1 NA TRBV11-1
CASGFGGSYEQYF TGTGCTAGTGGTTTTGGAGGATCCTACGAGCAGTACTTC TRBJ2-7 NA NA TRBV12-5
CSVEVRENTEAFF TGCAGCGTTGAAGTTCGGGAGAACACTGAAGCTTTCTTT TRBJ1-1 NA NA TRBV29-1
CAWSVKTGAGQPQHF TGTGCCTGGAGTGTAAAGACAGGGGCTGGTCAGCCCCAGCATTTT TRBJ1-5 TRBD1 NA TRBV30
CASSIGGGAGYTF TGTGCCAGTAGTATCGGGGGGGGCGCTGGCTACACCTTC TRBJ1-2 NA NA TRBV19
CASSLRSAGGLGRYEQFF TGCGCCAGCAGCCTAAGGTCGGCGGGGGGGCTCGGGAGGTATGAGCAGTTCTTC TRBJ2-1 TRBD2 NA TRBV5-1
CASSLSAGVGETQYF TGCGCCAGCAGCTTGTCAGCAGGGGTCGGCGAGACCCAGTACTTC TRBJ2-5 NA NA TRBV5-1
CASSQGGQGAGELFF TGTGCCAGCAGCCAAGGGGGACAGGGGGCCGGGGAGCTGTTTTTT TRBJ2-2 TRBD1 once TRBV4-2
CASSVAKASGGFGANVLTF TGTGCCAGCAGTGTGGCCAAGGCTAGCGGGGGTTTTGGGGCCAACGTCCTGACTTTC TRBJ2-6 TRBD2 NA TRBV2
CASSVDSYNEKLFF TGTGCCAGCAGCGTAGACTCCTACAATGAAAAACTGTTTTTT TRBJ1-4 NA NA TRBV9
CASSLGTGTNQPQHF TGTGCCAGCAGCTTGGGGACAGGTACGAATCAGCCCCAGCATTTT TRBJ1-5 TRBD1 NA TRBV5-8
CASSASEETQYF TGTGCCTCCAGCGCTAGCGAAGAGACCCAGTACTTC TRBJ2-5 NA NA TRBV6-1
CASSWGRGANTGELFF TGTGCCAGCAGTTGGGGCAGGGGCGCGAACACCGGGGAGCTGTTTTTT TRBJ2-2 NA NA TRBV2
CASSGTEGTEAFF TGTGCCAGCAGTGGGACCGAGGGCACTGAAGCTTTCTTT TRBJ1-1 NA NA TRBV6-1